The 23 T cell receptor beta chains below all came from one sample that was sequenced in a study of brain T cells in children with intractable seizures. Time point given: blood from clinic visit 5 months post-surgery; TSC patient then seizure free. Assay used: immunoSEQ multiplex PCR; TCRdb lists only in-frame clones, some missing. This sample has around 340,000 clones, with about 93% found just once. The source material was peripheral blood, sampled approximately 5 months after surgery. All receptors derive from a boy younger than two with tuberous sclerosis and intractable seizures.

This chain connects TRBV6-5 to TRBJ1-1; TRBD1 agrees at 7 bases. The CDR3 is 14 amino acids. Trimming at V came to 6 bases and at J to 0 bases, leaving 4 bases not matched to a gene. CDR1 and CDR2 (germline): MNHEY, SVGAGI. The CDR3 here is CASRRGPLNTEAFF. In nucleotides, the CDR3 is TGTGCCAGCAGAAGGGGGCCGTTGAACACTGAAGCTTTCTTT.

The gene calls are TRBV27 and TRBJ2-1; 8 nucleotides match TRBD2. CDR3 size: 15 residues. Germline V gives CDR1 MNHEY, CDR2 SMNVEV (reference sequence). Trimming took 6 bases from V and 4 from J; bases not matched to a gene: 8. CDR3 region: CASRPLGGGYNEQFF. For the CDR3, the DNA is TGTGCCAGCAGACCCCTCGGGGGGGGGTACAATGAGCAGTTCTTC.

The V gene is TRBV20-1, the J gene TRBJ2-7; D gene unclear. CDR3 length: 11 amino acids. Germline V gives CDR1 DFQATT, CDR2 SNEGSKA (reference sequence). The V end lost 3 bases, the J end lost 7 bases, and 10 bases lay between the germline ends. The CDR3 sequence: CSASAWEEQYF. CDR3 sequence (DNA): TGCAGTGCTAGTGCCTGGGAAGAGCAGTACTTC.

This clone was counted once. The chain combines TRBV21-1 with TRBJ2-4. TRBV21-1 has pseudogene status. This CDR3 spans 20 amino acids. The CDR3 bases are TGTGCCAGCAGCCAAGGGGGGTACACTGCGCAACAACCCGCCAAAAACATTCAGTACTTC. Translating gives CASSQGGYTAQQPAKNIQYF.

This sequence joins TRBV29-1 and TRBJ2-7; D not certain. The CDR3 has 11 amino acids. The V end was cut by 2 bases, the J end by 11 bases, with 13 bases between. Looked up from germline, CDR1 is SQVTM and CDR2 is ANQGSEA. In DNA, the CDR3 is TGCAGCGTTGAATATAAAGACGGCAAGTACTTC. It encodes CSVEYKDGKYF.

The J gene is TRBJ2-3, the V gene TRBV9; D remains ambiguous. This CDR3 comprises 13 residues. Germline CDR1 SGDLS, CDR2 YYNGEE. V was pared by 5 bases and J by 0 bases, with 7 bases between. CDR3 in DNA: TGTGCCAGCAGTTACCCAAGCACAGATACGCAGTATTTT. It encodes CASSYPSTDTQYF.

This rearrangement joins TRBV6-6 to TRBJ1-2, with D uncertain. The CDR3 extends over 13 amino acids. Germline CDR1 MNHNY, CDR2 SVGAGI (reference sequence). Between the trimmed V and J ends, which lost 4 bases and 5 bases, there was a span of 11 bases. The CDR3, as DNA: TGTGCCAGCAGTTTAGGGTACGGGTATGGCTACACCTTC. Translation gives CASSLGYGYGYTF.

Written as DNA, the CDR3 is TGTGCCAGCAGCGTAGATGTCCGAACTGGAAACACCATATATTTT. It translates to CASSVDVRTGNTIYF. The chain couples TRBV9 to TRBJ1-3; D remains ambiguous. The CDR3 loop spans 15 amino acids. In germline, CDR1 is SGDLS, CDR2 YYNGEE. Trimming pared 0 bases from V and 2 bases from J, leaving 9 bases between. Together with reference TRBV9 and TRBJ1-3, the CDR3 gives the full variable domain: DSGVTQTPKHLITATGQRVTLRCSPRSGDLSVYWYQQSLDQGLQFLIQYYNGEERAKGNILERFSAQQFPDLHSELNLSSLELGDSALYFCASSVDVRTGNTIYFGEGSWLTVV.

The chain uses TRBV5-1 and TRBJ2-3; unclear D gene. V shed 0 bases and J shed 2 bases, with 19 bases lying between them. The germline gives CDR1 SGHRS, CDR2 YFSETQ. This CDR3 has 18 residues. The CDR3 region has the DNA TGCGCCAGCAGCTTGGGTCCCCTCTCAGTTGTGGTCACAGATACGCAGTATTTT. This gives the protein CASSLGPLSVVVTDTQYF.

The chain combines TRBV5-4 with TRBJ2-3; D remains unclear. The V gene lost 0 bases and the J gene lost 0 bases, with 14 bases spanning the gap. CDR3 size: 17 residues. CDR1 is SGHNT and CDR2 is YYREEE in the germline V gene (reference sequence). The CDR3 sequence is CASSLDLTRPSTDTQYF. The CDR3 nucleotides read TGTGCCAGCAGCTTGGACCTGACGCGGCCTAGCACAGATACGCAGTATTTT.

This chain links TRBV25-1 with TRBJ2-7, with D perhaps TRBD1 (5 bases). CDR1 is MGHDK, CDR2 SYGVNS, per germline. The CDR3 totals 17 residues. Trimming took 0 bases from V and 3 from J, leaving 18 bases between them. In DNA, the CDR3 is TGTGCCAGCAGTGAATATAAGGGGTACAAAATAGACTACGAGCAGTACTTC. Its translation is CASSEYKGYKIDYEQYF.

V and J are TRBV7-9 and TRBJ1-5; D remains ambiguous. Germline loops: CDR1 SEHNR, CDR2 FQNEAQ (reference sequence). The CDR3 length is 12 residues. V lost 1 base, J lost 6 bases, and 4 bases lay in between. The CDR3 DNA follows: TGTGCCAGCAGCTTAGAGGGTCAGCCCCAGCATTTT. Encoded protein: CASSLEGQPQHF.

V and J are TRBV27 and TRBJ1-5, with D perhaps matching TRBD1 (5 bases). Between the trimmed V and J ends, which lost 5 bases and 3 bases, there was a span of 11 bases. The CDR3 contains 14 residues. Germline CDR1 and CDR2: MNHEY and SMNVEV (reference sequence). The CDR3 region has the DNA TGTGCCAGCAGTGGAGACAGTAACAATCAGCCCCAGCATTTT. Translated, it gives CASSGDSNNQPQHF.

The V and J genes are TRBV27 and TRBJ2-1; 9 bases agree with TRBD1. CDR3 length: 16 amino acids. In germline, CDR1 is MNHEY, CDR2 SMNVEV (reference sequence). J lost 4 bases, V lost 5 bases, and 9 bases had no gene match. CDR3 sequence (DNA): TGTGCCAGCAGTCCGTGGACAGGGGATACTTACAATGAGCAGTTCTTC. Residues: CASSPWTGDTYNEQFF.

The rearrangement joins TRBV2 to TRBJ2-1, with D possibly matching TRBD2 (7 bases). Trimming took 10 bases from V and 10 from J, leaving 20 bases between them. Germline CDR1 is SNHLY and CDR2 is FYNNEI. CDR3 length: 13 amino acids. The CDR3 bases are TGTGCCACCCTTAGGGGGGGGGCGAAAGAGCAGTTCTTC. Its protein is CATLRGGAKEQFF.

The DNA for the CDR3 is TGTGCCAGTAGTATTGGGGGGCAGGTCTATGGCTACACCTTC. This translates into CASSIGGQVYGYTF. This chain connects TRBV19 to TRBJ1-2; D is perhaps TRBD1 (6 bases). Trimming left V 3 bases short and J 4 bases short, with 12 bases between. This CDR3 is 14 amino acids long. CDR1 LNHDA and CDR2 SQIVND come from the germline V gene (reference sequence).

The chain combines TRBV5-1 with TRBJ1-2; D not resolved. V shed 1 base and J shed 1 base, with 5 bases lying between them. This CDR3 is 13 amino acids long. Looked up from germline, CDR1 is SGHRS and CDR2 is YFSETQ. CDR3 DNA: TGCGCCAGCAGCTTGCGGGGTAACTATGGCTACACCTTC. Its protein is CASSLRGNYGYTF. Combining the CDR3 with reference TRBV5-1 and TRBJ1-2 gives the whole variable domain KAGVTQTPRYLIKTRGQQVTLSCSPISGHRSVSWYQQTPGQGLQFLFEYFSETQRNKGNFPGRFSGRQFSNSRSEMNVSTLELGDSALYLCASSLRGNYGYTFGSGTRLTVV.

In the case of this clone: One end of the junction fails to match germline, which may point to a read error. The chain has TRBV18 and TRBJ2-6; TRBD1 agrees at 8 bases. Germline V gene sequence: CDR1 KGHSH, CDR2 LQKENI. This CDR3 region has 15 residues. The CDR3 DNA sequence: TGTGCCAACTCACTGACAGGGGCTGGGGCCAACGTCCTGACTTTC. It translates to CANSLTGAGANVLTF.

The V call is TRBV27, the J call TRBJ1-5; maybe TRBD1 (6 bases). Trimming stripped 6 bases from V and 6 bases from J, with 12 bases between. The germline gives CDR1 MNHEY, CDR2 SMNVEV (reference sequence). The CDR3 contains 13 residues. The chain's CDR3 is CASSQQGFQPQHF. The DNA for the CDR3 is TGTGCCAGCAGCCAACAGGGTTTTCAGCCCCAGCATTTT.

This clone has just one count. Here the CDR3 reads CASSLEEAYNEQFF. CDR3 coding DNA: TGTGCCAGCAGCTTAGAGGAGGCATACAATGAGCAGTTCTTC. The J gene is TRBJ2-1, the V gene TRBV7-2; D may be TRBD2 (5 bases). Trimming shortened V by 1 base and J by 4 bases, and 8 bases separated the two germline ends. The CDR3 spans 14 residues. CDR1 and CDR2 from the germline V gene are SGHTA and FQGNSA.

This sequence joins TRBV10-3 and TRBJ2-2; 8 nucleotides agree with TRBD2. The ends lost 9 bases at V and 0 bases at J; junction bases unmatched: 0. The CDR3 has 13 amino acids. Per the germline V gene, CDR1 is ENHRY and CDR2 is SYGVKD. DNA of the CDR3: TGTGCCATGCGGGGGGCGAACACCGGGGAGCTGTTTTTT. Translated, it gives CAMRGANTGELFF.

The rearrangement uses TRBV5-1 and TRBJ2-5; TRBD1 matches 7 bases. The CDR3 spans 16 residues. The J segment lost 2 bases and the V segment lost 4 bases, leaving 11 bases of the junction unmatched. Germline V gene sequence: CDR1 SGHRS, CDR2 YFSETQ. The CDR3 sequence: CASSGWTGSHQETQYF. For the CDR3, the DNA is TGCGCCAGCAGCGGGTGGACAGGATCCCATCAAGAGACCCAGTACTTC.

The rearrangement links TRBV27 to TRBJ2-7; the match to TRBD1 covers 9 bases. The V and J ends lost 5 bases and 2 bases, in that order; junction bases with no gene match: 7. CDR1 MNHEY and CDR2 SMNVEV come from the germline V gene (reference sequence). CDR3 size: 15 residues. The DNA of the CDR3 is TGTGCCAGCAGTCTCGGGACAGGGCCTGCCTACGAGCAGTACTTC. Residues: CASSLGTGPAYEQYF.